This entry lists 25 T cell receptor beta chains sequenced from one sample in a study of cytomegalovirus exposure and HLA in healthy donors. The protocol was immunoSEQ multiplex PCR, while the TCRdb copy is restricted to in-frame clones and leaves out a portion. This table has roughly 150,000 clones, roughly 86% appearing once. The sequenced sample consisted of PBMCs. Receptor source: a young woman in good health and CMV-seropositive.

The chain employs TRBV2 and TRBJ2-7; D is unresolved. The ends were cut back, 10 bases at V and 6 bases at J, with 19 bases in the middle. The CDR3 has 13 residues. Per germline, CDR1 SNHLY and CDR2 FYNNEI. CDR3 in amino acids: CAISKTRIREQYF. The CDR3 bases are TGTGCCATCTCAAAAACGCGGATTCGCGAGCAGTACTTC.

V and J are TRBV30 and TRBJ2-7; D is perhaps TRBD2 (5 bases). This CDR3 has 14 amino acids. Germline V gene sequence: CDR1 GTSNPN, CDR2 SVGIG (reference sequence). V lost 4 bases and J lost 2, with 15 bases in between. The CDR3 spells CAWKVTGLTYEQYF. As DNA, the CDR3 is TGTGCCTGGAAGGTGACGGGATTAACCTACGAGCAGTACTTC.

V is TRBV12-5 and J is TRBJ2-3, with 10 bases that match TRBD2. V lost 1 base and J lost 0; bases outside the gene matches: 1. Germline V gene lookup returns CDR1 LGHNT and CDR2 FRNRAP. The CDR3 totals 16 residues. The CDR3 loop is CASGLGLAGSTDTQYF. CDR3 coding DNA: TGTGCTAGTGGTTTGGGACTAGCGGGTAGCACAGATACGCAGTATTTT.

This chain links TRBV9 with TRBJ2-3; 7 bases are a match to TRBD2. Trimming at V came to 0 bases and at J to 7 bases, leaving 11 bases not matched to a gene. The CDR3 extends over 16 amino acids. Germline V gives CDR1 SGDLS, CDR2 YYNGEE. The CDR3 coding sequence is TGTGCCAGCAGCGTAGAAGGGCTAGCGGAGCACTATACGCAGTATTTT. Its translation is CASSVEGLAEHYTQYF.

This chain connects TRBV7-2 to TRBJ2-6; the match to TRBD1 covers 11 bases. The CDR3 contains 17 residues. V lost 7 bases to trimming and J lost 2 bases; unmatched junction nucleotides: 7. CDR1 SGHTA and CDR2 FQGNSA come from the germline V gene. The CDR3 DNA follows: TGTGCCAGCACCTCCCGGGACAGGGGGACTGGGGCCAACGTCCTGACTTTC. Translating it yields CASTSRDRGTGANVLTF.

V is TRBV5-1 and J is TRBJ2-7; tentatively, D is TRBD1 (5 bases). The CDR3 totals 11 residues. CDR1 is SGHRS, CDR2 YFSETQ, per germline. V lost 4 bases to trimming and J lost 3 bases, with 5 bases between them. The CDR3 nucleotides are TGCGCCAGCAGCCAGGGCTACGAGCAGTACTTC. Protein: CASSQGYEQYF.

The chain recombines TRBV4-3 with TRBJ1-2; 7 positions match TRBD1. The CDR3 totals 18 residues. Germline loops: CDR1 LGHNA, CDR2 YSLEER. The ends lost 0 bases at V and 4 bases at J; junction bases unmatched: 14. The CDR3 region is CASSQDRTSGGAVYGYTF. DNA of the CDR3: TGCGCCAGCAGCCAAGATCGGACCTCAGGGGGAGCGGTCTATGGCTACACCTTC.

This clone appeared a single time. The chain employs TRBV30 and TRBJ1-5, with D possibly being TRBD1 (6 bases). Per the germline V gene, CDR1 is GTSNPN and CDR2 is SVGIG (reference sequence). V was clipped by 2 bases and J by 4 bases, with 18 bases between them. The CDR3 sequence is 16 residues long. Written as DNA, the CDR3 is TGTGCCTGGAGTCCCAGGTGGGGGGGCTCAAATCAGCCCCAGCATTTT. It is translated as CAWSPRWGGSNQPQHF.

The V gene is TRBV19, the J gene TRBJ1-5; D might be TRBD1 (5 bases). In germline, CDR1 is LNHDA, CDR2 SQIVND (reference sequence). The CDR3 loop spans 16 amino acids. V lost 3 bases, J lost 1 base, and 13 bases lay in between. This CDR3 is CASSMIGTLSNQPQHF. CDR3 sequence (DNA): TGTGCCAGTAGTATGATAGGGACTCTCAGCAATCAGCCCCAGCATTTT.

A note on this clone: At one boundary the junction diverges from the germline segment, which might be a read error. This chain links TRBV7-8 with TRBJ2-3; 7 bases are shared with TRBD1. CDR3 size: 14 residues. Germline CDR1 reads SGHVS; CDR2 reads FQNEAQ. As DNA, the CDR3 is TGTGCCAGCAGCCCAGTAGATCCCCGACAGGGAGCGGTTTTT. This sequence encodes CASSPVDPRQGAVF. Full variable domain (remainder filled in from reference TRBV7-8 and TRBJ2-3): GAGVSQSPRYKVAKRGQDVALRCDPISGHVSLFWYQQALGQGPEFLTYFQNEAQLDKSGLPSDRFFAERPEGSVSTLKIQRTQQEDSAVYLCASSPVDPRQGAVFGPGTRLTVL.

This rearrangement joins TRBV18 to TRBJ1-1; 9 nucleotides line up with TRBD1. The germline V gene encodes CDR1 KGHSH and CDR2 LQKENI. There are 15 residues in the CDR3. J lost 4 bases, V lost 3 bases, and 6 bases had no gene match. Written as DNA, the CDR3 is TGTGCCAGCTCACCGGGACAGGGCTTGGGCACTGAAGCTTTCTTT. It is translated as CASSPGQGLGTEAFF. The complete variable domain, with remaining parts taken from reference TRBV18 and TRBJ1-1, reads NAGVMQNPRHLVRRRGQEARLRCSPMKGHSHVYWYRQLPEEGLKFMVYLQKENIIDESGMPKERFSAEFPKEGPSILRIQQVVRGDSAAYFCASSPGQGLGTEAFFGQGTRLTVV.

This chain links TRBV5-4 with TRBJ1-1; 7 nucleotides line up with TRBD1. The ends lost 3 bases at V and 1 base at J; junction bases unmatched: 9. Germline lookup yields CDR1 SGHNT and CDR2 YYREEE (reference sequence). The CDR3 loop spans 16 amino acids. CDR3 bases: TGTGCCAGCAGCTGGAAGTCAGGGGGGCCGAACACTGAAGCTTTCTTT. Protein: CASSWKSGGPNTEAFF.

The V gene is TRBV28, the J gene TRBJ2-3; 13 bases fit TRBD2. The CDR3 spans 20 residues. Germline-derived CDR1 and CDR2 are MDHEN and SYDVKM. V shed 9 bases, J shed 2 bases, and the junction held 20 bases outside the gene matches. For the CDR3, the DNA is TGTGCCAGTACTACCGAAGGACTAGCGGGAGTGGGTCAGGACACAGATACGCAGTATTTT. Protein product: CASTTEGLAGVGQDTDTQYF.

Written as DNA, the CDR3 is TGTGCCAGCAGTATCAACAATCAGCCCCAGCATTTT. Translating gives CASSINNQPQHF. The rearrangement links TRBV28 to TRBJ1-5, with unresolved D. V lost 5 bases, J lost 3 bases, and 5 bases lay in between. Germline V gene lookup returns CDR1 MDHEN and CDR2 SYDVKM. CDR3 length equals 12 residues.

The chain has TRBV10-3 and TRBJ1-2; perhaps TRBD1 as D (6 bases). Trimming removed 0 bases at V and 8 bases at J, with 10 bases between. There are 13 residues in the CDR3. Germline lookup yields CDR1 ENHRY and CDR2 SYGVKD. As DNA, the CDR3 is TGTGCCATCAGTGAGTCCCCAGGGGAAGGCTACACCTTC. Translating it yields CAISESPGEGYTF.

The J gene is TRBJ1-2, the V gene TRBV4-3, with D possibly being TRBD1 (6 bases). CDR3 length: 14 amino acids. Trimming shortened V by 5 bases and J by 4 bases, and 14 bases separated the two germline ends. CDR1 is LGHNA, CDR2 YSLEER, per germline. CDR3 protein: CASSSLTGTYGYTF. The CDR3 DNA reads as TGCGCCAGCAGCTCCCTGACAGGCACCTATGGCTACACCTTC.

Written as DNA, the CDR3 is TGTGCCAGCAGCCAAGAAGGGGTGGGAGGGACCATAGGGGTCTACGAGCAGTACTTC. This sequence encodes CASSQEGVGGTIGVYEQYF. The genes are TRBV4-2 and TRBJ2-7; TRBD2 matches at 7 bases. CDR1 is LGHNA and CDR2 is YNFKEQ in the germline V gene. J gave up 3 bases and V 0 bases, and 17 bases lay outside the gene matches. The CDR3 has 19 residues.

The chain joins TRBV11-3 to TRBJ2-1; D might be TRBD1 (6 bases). The germline V gene has CDR1 SGHNT and CDR2 YENEEA. Trimming shortened V by 1 base and J by 0 bases, and 10 bases separated the two germline ends. CDR3 length equals 16 residues. CDR3 protein: CASSLGGHNSYNEQFF. The CDR3 coding sequence is TGTGCCAGCAGCTTAGGGGGACATAACTCCTACAATGAGCAGTTCTTC.

The chain links TRBV25-1 to TRBJ2-2; no clear D gene. Per the germline V gene, CDR1 is MGHDK and CDR2 is SYGVNS. This CDR3 is 12 amino acids long. CDR3 amino acids: CASQFNTGELFF. The CDR3 nucleotides are TGTGCGAGCCAGTTCAACACCGGGGAGCTGTTTTTT. The full variable domain, completed using reference TRBV25-1 and TRBJ2-2, is EADIYQTPRYLVIGTGKKITLECSQTMGHDKMYWYQQDPGMELHLIHYSYGVNSTEKGDLSSESTVSRIRTEHFPLTLESARPSHTSQYLCASQFNTGELFFGEGSRLTVL.

V usage is TRBV7-2 and J usage is TRBJ2-7, with 8 bases lining up with TRBD2. This CDR3 spans 15 amino acids. V lost 5 bases to trimming and J lost 7 bases; unmatched junction nucleotides: 13. Germline V gives CDR1 SGHTA, CDR2 FQGNSA. The CDR3, as DNA: TGTGCCAGCAGCACCGCTAGCGGGTCCCATCTTGAGCAGTACTTC. Protein: CASSTASGSHLEQYF.

The rearrangement links TRBV5-4 to TRBJ1-3, with TRBD1 matching over 11 bases. CDR1 and CDR2 from the germline V gene are SGHNT and YYREEE (reference sequence). V trimming: 4 bases; J trimming: 3 bases; junction bases outside the gene matches: 6. The CDR3 covers 16 residues. The CDR3 reads CASSKQDRGLGNTIYF. CDR3 bases: TGTGCCAGCAGCAAACAGGACAGGGGGCTTGGAAACACCATATATTTT.

This chain joins TRBV18 and TRBJ2-3; D is perhaps TRBD2 (5 bases). Trimming stripped 3 bases from V and 0 bases from J, with 10 bases between. CDR1 and CDR2 from the germline V gene are KGHSH and LQKENI. This CDR3 is 15 amino acids long. Written as DNA, the CDR3 is TGTGCCAGCTCACCCTTCAGCGGTAGCACAGATACGCAGTATTTT. Protein product: CASSPFSGSTDTQYF.

This clone has more than one count but fewer than ten. V usage is TRBV28 and J usage is TRBJ2-4, with D perhaps matching TRBD1 (6 bases). The V and J ends lost 5 bases and 8 bases respectively, with 19 bases between them. Per germline, CDR1 MDHEN and CDR2 SYDVKM. The CDR3 covers 15 residues. The CDR3 nucleotides read TGTGCCAGCAGTCCCTACAACAGGGCGTGGGACATTCAGTACTTC. It is translated as CASSPYNRAWDIQYF.

The chain couples TRBV27 to TRBJ2-7; D perhaps matches TRBD2 (5 bases). The ends were cut back, 4 bases at V and 5 bases at J, with 18 bases in the middle. Germline CDR1 reads MNHEY; CDR2 reads SMNVEV (reference sequence). There are 15 residues in the CDR3. The CDR3 bases are TGTGCCAGCAGTTCGACCTGGCTAGCTTCCCACGAGCAGTACTTC. Protein: CASSSTWLASHEQYF.

The rearrangement joins TRBV5-4 to TRBJ2-7, with D possibly being TRBD1 (6 bases). With 3 bases removed from V and 2 bases from J, the gap between germline ends came to 18 bases. The germline V gene has CDR1 SGHNT and CDR2 YYREEE (reference sequence). CDR3 length: 16 residues. The CDR3 here is CASSSPILTGTYEQYF. Written as DNA, the CDR3 is TGTGCCAGCAGCTCACCCATATTGACAGGAACCTACGAGCAGTACTTC.